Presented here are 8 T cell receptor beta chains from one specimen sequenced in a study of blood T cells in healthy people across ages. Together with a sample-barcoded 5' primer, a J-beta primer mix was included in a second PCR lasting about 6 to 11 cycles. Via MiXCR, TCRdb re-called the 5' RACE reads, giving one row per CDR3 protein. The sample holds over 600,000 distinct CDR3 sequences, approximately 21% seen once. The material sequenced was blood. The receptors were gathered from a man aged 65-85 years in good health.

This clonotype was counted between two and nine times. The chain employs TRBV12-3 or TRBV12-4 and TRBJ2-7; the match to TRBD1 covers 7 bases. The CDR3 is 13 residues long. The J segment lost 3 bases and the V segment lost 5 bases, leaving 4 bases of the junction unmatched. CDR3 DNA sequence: TGTGCCAGCAGTGTGGGACAGTTCTACGAGCAGTACTTC. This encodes CASSVGQFYEQYF.

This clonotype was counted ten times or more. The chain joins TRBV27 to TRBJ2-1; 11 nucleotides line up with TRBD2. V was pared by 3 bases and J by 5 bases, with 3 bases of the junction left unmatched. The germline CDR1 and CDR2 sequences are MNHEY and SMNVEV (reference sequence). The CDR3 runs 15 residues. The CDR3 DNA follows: TGTGCCAGCAGTTTGGGACTAGCGGTTCACAATGAGCAGTTCTTC. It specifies CASSLGLAVHNEQFF.

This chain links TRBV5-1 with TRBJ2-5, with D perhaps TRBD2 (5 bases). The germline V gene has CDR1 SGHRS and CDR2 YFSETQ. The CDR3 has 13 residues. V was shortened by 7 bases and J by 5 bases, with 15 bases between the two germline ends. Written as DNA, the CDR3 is TGCGCCAGCGGCGGACTGAAAGCGGAGACCCAGTACTTC. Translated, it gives CASGGLKAETQYF.

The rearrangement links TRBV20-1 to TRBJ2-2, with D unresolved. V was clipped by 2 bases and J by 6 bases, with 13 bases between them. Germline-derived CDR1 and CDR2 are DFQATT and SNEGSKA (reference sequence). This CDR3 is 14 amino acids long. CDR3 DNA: TGCAGTGCTAGAATGGCCGGAAGGGCCGGGGAGCTGTTTTTT. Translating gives CSARMAGRAGELFF.

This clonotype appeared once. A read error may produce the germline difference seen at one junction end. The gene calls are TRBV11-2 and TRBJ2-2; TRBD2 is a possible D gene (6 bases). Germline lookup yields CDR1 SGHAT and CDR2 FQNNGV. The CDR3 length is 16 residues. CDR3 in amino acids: CASFPLPGLDTRELFF. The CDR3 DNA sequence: TGTGCCAGCTTTCCCCTACCGGGACTGGACACCAGGGAGCTGTTTTTT.

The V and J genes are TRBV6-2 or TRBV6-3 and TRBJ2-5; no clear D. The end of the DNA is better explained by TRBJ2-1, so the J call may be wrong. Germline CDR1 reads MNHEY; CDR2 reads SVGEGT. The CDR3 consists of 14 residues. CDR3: CASRPARVDNEQFF. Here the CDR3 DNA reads TGTGCCAGCAGACCCGCCCGCGTAGACAATGAGCAGTTCTTC.

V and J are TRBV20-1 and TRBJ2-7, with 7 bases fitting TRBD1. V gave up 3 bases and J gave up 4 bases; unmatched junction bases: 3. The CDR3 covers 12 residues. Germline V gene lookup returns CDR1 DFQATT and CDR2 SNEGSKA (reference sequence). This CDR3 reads CSARRGQYEQYF. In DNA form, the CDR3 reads TGCAGTGCTAGGAGGGGACAGTACGAGCAGTACTTC.

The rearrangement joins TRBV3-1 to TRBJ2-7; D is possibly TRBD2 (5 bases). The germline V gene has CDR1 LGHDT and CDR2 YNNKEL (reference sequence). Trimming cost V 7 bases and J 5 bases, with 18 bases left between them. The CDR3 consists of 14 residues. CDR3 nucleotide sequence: TGTGCCAGCAACAAAGGGCTTTTCGGGGACGAGCAGTACTTC. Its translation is CASNKGLFGDEQYF.